The rows below give T cell receptor beta chains drawn from one sample of a study of early T cells in non-severe SARS-CoV-2 infection. TCRdb reprocessed the 5' RACE reads via MiXCR and lists one record per CDR3 protein. The sample records about 80,000 distinct CDR3 sequences, 12% being singletons. Sequences were obtained from whole blood. The receptors stem from an adult who was a healthcare worker with PCR-confirmed SARS-CoV-2 infection or an uninfected control (not recorded which). CDR3s include the opening cysteine and the closing phenylalanine or tryptophan. A D gene is named only where the DNA matches it firmly. Clone size is not always given. Where it is, it says once, few, many or a class for expanded clones.

TRBV9	TRBJ2-7	-	many	CASSVAPGPPQPEQYF	TGTGCCAGCAGCGTAGCTCCGGGGCCCCCACAACCCGAGCAGTACTTC
TRBV28	TRBJ2-3	TRBD2	-	CASSSPQREGPDTQYF	TGTGCCAGCAGTTCCCCACAGCGGGAGGGCCCAGATACGCAGTATTTT
TRBV3-1	TRBJ1-2	-	many	CASSRGQTTPNYGYTF	TGTGCCAGCAGTCGTGGACAGACCACTCCAAACTATGGCTACACCTTC
TRBV30	TRBJ1-1	-	many	CAWNQGVGAEAFF	TGTGCCTGGAACCAGGGCGTCGGTGCTGAAGCTTTCTTT
TRBV19	TRBJ2-2	TRBD1	few	CASTITPTGANTGELFF	TGTGCCAGTACCATAACCCCGACAGGGGCGAATACCGGGGAGCTGTTTTTT
TRBV12-3/TRBV12-4	TRBJ2-7	TRBD1	-	CASSPGQGFEQYF	TGTGCCAGCAGTCCGGGACAGGGATTCGAGCAGTACTTC
TRBV29-1	TRBJ2-1	TRBD1	few	CSVLRDRADEQFF	TGCAGCGTTCTCCGGGACAGGGCGGATGAGCAGTTCTTC
TRBV6-5	TRBJ2-7	TRBD1	many	CASSYFRTGGAEQYF	TGTGCCAGCAGTTACTTTCGGACAGGGGGCGCCGAGCAGTACTTC
TRBV11-3	TRBJ2-7	TRBD1	-	CASSLEAGTGDIEQYF	TGTGCCAGCAGCCTAGAGGCGGGGACAGGGGATATCGAGCAGTACTTC
TRBV20-1	TRBJ2-1	TRBD2	few	CSASRPSGYNEQFF	TGCAGTGCTAGCCGGCCTAGCGGGTACAATGAGCAGTTCTTC
TRBV5-1	TRBJ2-3	TRBD1	once	CASSLMGQGSDTQYF	TGCGCCAGCAGCTTGATGGGACAGGGCTCAGATACGCAGTATTTT
TRBV21-1	TRBJ1-6	-	many	CASARVLRSPLHF	TGTGCCAGCGCCCGGGTCCTCCGTTCACCCCTCCACTTT
TRBV28	TRBJ2-7	-	-	CASTRASYEQYF	TGTGCCAGTACCCGGGCCAGCTACGAGCAGTACTTC
TRBV11-3	TRBJ2-5	-	few	CASSLGAGDSETQYF	TGTGCCAGCAGCTTAGGGGCAGGGGACTCGGAGACCCAGTACTTC
TRBV12-3/TRBV12-4	TRBJ1-1	-	few	CASSEVARKHTEAFF	TGTGCCAGCAGTGAGGTGGCCCGAAAACACACTGAAGCTTTCTTT
TRBV3-1	TRBJ2-1	TRBD1	many	CASSPGTGGGSYNEQFF	TGTGCCAGCAGCCCTGGGACAGGGGGTGGTTCTTACAATGAGCAGTTCTTC
TRBV4-2	TRBJ1-5	-	many	CASSQAHRVGNQPQHF	TGTGCCAGCAGCCAAGCTCACAGGGTTGGCAATCAGCCCCAGCATTTT
TRBV6-2/TRBV6-3	TRBJ2-3	-	-	CATKGDTQYF	TGTGCCACGAAGGGTGATACGCAGTATTTT
TRBV12-3/TRBV12-4	TRBJ2-1	-	many	CASSLDGRGNEQFF	TGTGCCAGCAGTTTAGACGGTAGAGGCAATGAGCAGTTCTTC
TRBV20-1	TRBJ2-1	TRBD2	-	CSVQGLATYNEQFF	TGCAGTGTCCAGGGACTAGCGACGTACAATGAGCAGTTCTTC
TRBV20-1	TRBJ2-1	-	few	CSARDPLGYEQFF	TGCAGTGCTAGAGACCCGCTAGGATATGAGCAGTTCTTC
TRBV12-3/TRBV12-4	TRBJ1-5	-	few	CASRTGGSGNQPQHF	TGTGCCAGCAGGACGGGGGGCTCGGGCAATCAGCCCCAGCATTTT
TRBV6-6	TRBJ2-5	-	-	CASSYSTDSQETQYF	TGTGCCAGCAGTTACTCTACGGACAGCCAAGAGACCCAGTACTTC
TRBV20-1	TRBJ2-7	TRBD2	few	CSASQRGATYEQYF	TGCAGTGCATCTCAGCGGGGGGCCACCTACGAGCAGTACTTC
TRBV2	TRBJ1-1	-	many	CASSEEGGPQRVKAFF	TGTGCCAGCAGTGAGGAAGGGGGACCCCAAAGAGTTAAAGCTTTCTTT
TRBV6-6	TRBJ2-5	-	few	CASSPLETQYF	TGTGCCAGCAGTCCGCTAGAGACCCAGTACTTC
TRBV7-6	TRBJ2-2	TRBD2	many	CASSFGAGGPDTGELFF	TGTGCCAGCAGCTTCGGAGCGGGAGGGCCGGACACCGGGGAGCTGTTTTTT
TRBV19	TRBJ2-7	-	once	CASSATGTHYEQYF	TGTGCCAGTAGTGCAACGGGAACCCACTACGAGCAGTACTTC
TRBV28	TRBJ1-5	TRBD1	-	CASSPRTGGQPQHF	TGTGCCAGCAGTCCCCGGACAGGGGGACAGCCCCAGCATTTT
TRBV19	TRBJ2-7	TRBD1	-	CASSLRVDRFFEQYF	TGTGCCAGTAGTCTGCGAGTGGACAGGTTCTTCGAGCAGTACTTC
TRBV12-5	TRBJ1-1	-	many	CASGKTENTEAFF	TGTGCTAGTGGGAAGACAGAGAACACTGAAGCTTTCTTT
TRBV18	TRBJ1-2	TRBD1	-	CASSPTGWNYGYTF	TGTGCCAGCTCACCGACAGGGTGGAACTATGGCTACACCTTC
TRBV30	TRBJ1-3	TRBD1	-	CAWSTGTGPSSGNTIYF	TGTGCCTGGAGTACCGGGACAGGGCCCAGCTCTGGAAACACCATATATTTT
TRBV29-1	TRBJ2-2	-	few	CSVEDLGGELFF	TGCAGCGTTGAAGATCTGGGCGGGGAGCTGTTTTTT
TRBV9	TRBJ1-3	-	-	CASSPPTGNTIYF	TGTGCCAGCAGCCCTCCTACTGGAAACACCATATATTTT
TRBV5-4	TRBJ2-3	-	many	CASSLAPRSRGDTQYF	TGTGCCAGCAGCTTGGCACCTAGGTCTCGGGGAGATACGCAGTATTTT
TRBV11-2	TRBJ2-5	-	many	CASSLARSPTQYF	TGTGCCAGCAGCTTAGCTAGGAGCCCGACCCAGTACTTC
TRBV6-2/TRBV6-3	TRBJ2-7	TRBD1	-	CASSTFGTGEQYF	TGTGCCAGCAGTACCTTTGGGACAGGCGAGCAGTACTTC
TRBV5-1	TRBJ1-2	TRBD1	many	CASSLEQGPNYGYTF	TGCGCCAGCAGCTTGGAACAGGGGCCTAACTATGGCTACACCTTC
TRBV7-8	TRBJ1-1	-	-	CASSLQEGTEAFF	TGTGCCAGCAGCTTACAGGAGGGAACTGAAGCTTTCTTT
TRBV6-2/TRBV6-3	TRBJ2-7	-	-	CASSYSGTPYEQYF	TGTGCCAGCAGTTACTCCGGGACACCTTACGAGCAGTACTTC
TRBV11-2	TRBJ2-7	-	-	CASSPGLDSYEQYF	TGTGCCAGCAGCCCCGGACTTGACTCCTACGAGCAGTACTTC